A selection of T cell receptor beta chains follows, all from one sample in a study of blood T cell repertoires in COVID-19. Assay: immunoSEQ multiplex PCR; the TCRdb copy retains only in-frame clones and omits some. Of about 480,000 clones in the sample, approximately 90% were seen once. Sequences were obtained from PBMCs or T cells enriched from blood (not recorded which). The receptor set was obtained from a woman aged 40 to 50 who had recovered from COVID-19. The CDR3 runs from the conserved cysteine through the conserved F or W. The order of the fields is J gene, V gene, CDR3 length, D gene, clone size, CDR3 DNA, CDR3 protein. The D gene is left open where the match is weak. Clone size is given for some rows only: seen once, a few or many times, or a class if the clone is expanded.

J: TRBJ2-1
V: TRBV7-2
length: 15
D: NA
size: NA
DNA: TGTGCCAGCAGCTTAGACAGGACCTCCTACAATGAGCAGTTCTTC
CDR3: CASSLDRTSYNEQFF

J: TRBJ2-5
V: TRBV11-3
length: 13
D: NA
size: NA
DNA: TGTGCCAGCAGTTCTCGACAGCAAGAGACCCAGTACTTC
CDR3: CASSSRQQETQYF

J: TRBJ1-1
V: TRBV7-8
length: 15
D: NA
size: NA
DNA: TGTGCCAGCAGCTTAGAGGGGATAGGGAACACTGAAGCTTTCTTT
CDR3: CASSLEGIGNTEAFF

J: TRBJ1-5
V: TRBV7-2
length: 15
D: NA
size: NA
DNA: TGTGCCAGCACCCTTCAGGGGCCTAGCAATCAGCCCCAGCATTTT
CDR3: CASTLQGPSNQPQHF

J: TRBJ1-1
V: TRBV15
length: 11
D: NA
size: NA
DNA: TGTGCCAGTCAGGACACAACTGAAGCTTTCTTT
CDR3: CASQDTTEAFF

J: TRBJ1-5
V: TRBV24-1
length: 15
D: NA
size: NA
DNA: TGTGCCACCAGTGATGTTGACAGGCCGGGACAGCCCCAGCATTTT
CDR3: CATSDVDRPGQPQHF

J: TRBJ2-1
V: TRBV7-2
length: 16
D: TRBD1
size: NA
DNA: TGTGCCAGCAGCCCCACGCGCGGACAGGGGGCTGGGGAGCAGTTCTTC
CDR3: CASSPTRGQGAGEQFF

J: TRBJ2-3
V: TRBV19
length: 13
D: NA
size: NA
DNA: TGTGCCACCGGAGGACTTCTCCGTGAAACGCAGTATTTT
CDR3: CATGGLLRETQYF

J: TRBJ2-3
V: TRBV30
length: 15
D: TRBD2
size: NA
DNA: TGTGCCTGGAGTGTTGGGACTAGCGGCACAGATACGCAGTATTTT
CDR3: CAWSVGTSGTDTQYF

J: TRBJ1-4
V: TRBV21-1
length: 17
D: NA
size: NA
DNA: TGTGCCAGCAGCAAAGGGGGACAGGAGGCAACTAATGAAAAACTGTTTTTT
CDR3: CASSKGGQEATNEKLFF

J: TRBJ2-1
V: TRBV7-9
length: 16
D: NA
size: NA
DNA: TGTGCCAGCAGCCGACAGCCAGGAAGCGTCTACAATGAGCAGTTCTTC
CDR3: CASSRQPGSVYNEQFF

J: TRBJ1-1
V: TRBV11-3
length: 12
D: NA
size: NA
DNA: TGTGCCAGCAGCGCCCGTACAACTGAAGCTTTCTTT
CDR3: CASSARTTEAFF

J: TRBJ2-2
V: TRBV6-2/TRBV6-3
length: 15
D: NA
size: few
DNA: TGTGCCAGCAGCCCGGGACAAATGTTCACCGGGGAGCTGTTTTTT
CDR3: CASSPGQMFTGELFF

J: TRBJ2-7
V: TRBV7-2
length: 13
D: NA
size: NA
DNA: TGTGCCAGCAGCTTAGCCACCCAGCGCGAGCAGTACTTC
CDR3: CASSLATQREQYF

J: TRBJ1-2
V: TRBV29-1
length: 13
D: NA
size: NA
DNA: TGCAGCGTTGGCGGGGATGGTAACTATGGCTACACCTTC
CDR3: CSVGGDGNYGYTF

J: TRBJ1-2
V: TRBV2
length: 14
D: TRBD1
size: NA
DNA: TGTGCCAGCAGGGCCGGGACAGGGACCTATGGCTACACCTTC
CDR3: CASRAGTGTYGYTF